This paragraph reports one TCR beta chain. The antigen is undetermined. The data are from a study of long-term antiretroviral therapy in people with HIV. Regarding the study as a whole: Although diversity increased after ART, it remained lower than in transplant donor controls.

Treated in the United States were all of the participants with HIV. The germline V and J ends were trimmed by 2 bases and 2 bases, with 10 bases remaining between them. Germline CDR1 MNHNY, CDR2 SVGAGI (reference sequence). The CDR3 extends over 16 amino acids. Sequencing relied on immunoSEQ assay v3.0, run at survey level. Here immunoSEQ multiplex PCR was the method, and the copy in TCRdb shows in-frame clones only, minus some. The table has about 23,000 clones, about 85% seen once. Source: unsorted PBMCs, taken 1.6 years after starting antiretroviral therapy. This sequence joins TRBV6-6 and TRBJ1-6, with D hard to call. This TCR derives from a man aged 40-49 years with HIV. The CDR3 here is CASSYGVGPYNSPLHF. CDR3 in DNA: TGTGCCAGCAGTTACGGTGTCGGACCCTATAATTCACCCCTCCACTTT.